Shown below are 2 T cell receptor beta chains from a single sample sequenced in a study of CD8 T cells in Susac syndrome. RNA, at roughly 0.45 to 1 ug, was reverse transcribed with random hexamers. TCRdb re-called the immunoSEQ multiplex PCR reads through MiXCR, storing one row per CDR3 protein. The sample consists of about 150,000 distinct CDR3 sequences, approximately 94% of them appearing once. Sequencing used CD8+ T cells from PBMCs. Every receptor here comes from a human donor with multiple sclerosis.

The chain employs TRBV27 and TRBJ2-5; the match to TRBD2 covers 9 bases. Germline CDR1 reads MNHEY; CDR2 reads SMNVEV (reference sequence). Germline trimming cut 6 bases from V and 2 bases from J; bases unmatched to any gene: 4. The CDR3 is 14 amino acids. In DNA, the CDR3 is TGTGCCAGCAGACTAGCGGGCCGACAAGAGACCCAGTACTTC. Translation gives CASRLAGRQETQYF.

J is TRBJ2-1 and V is TRBV11-3; 16 bases are a match to TRBD2. Germline V gives CDR1 SGHNT, CDR2 YENEEA. The CDR3 is made up of 17 amino acids. Trimming took 5 bases from V and 7 from J; bases not matched to a gene: 8. CDR3 in DNA: TGTGCCAGCAGCCCACGTGGGACTAGCGGGGGGGATAATGAGCAGTTCTTC. Translating it yields CASSPRGTSGGDNEQFF. The full variable domain, rest sourced from reference TRBV11-3 and TRBJ2-1, is EAGVVQSPRYKIIEKKQPVAFWCNPISGHNTLYWYLQNLGQGPELLIRYENEEAVDDSQLPKDRFSAERLKGVDSTLKIQPAELGDSAVYLCASSPRGTSGGDNEQFFGPGTRLTVL.